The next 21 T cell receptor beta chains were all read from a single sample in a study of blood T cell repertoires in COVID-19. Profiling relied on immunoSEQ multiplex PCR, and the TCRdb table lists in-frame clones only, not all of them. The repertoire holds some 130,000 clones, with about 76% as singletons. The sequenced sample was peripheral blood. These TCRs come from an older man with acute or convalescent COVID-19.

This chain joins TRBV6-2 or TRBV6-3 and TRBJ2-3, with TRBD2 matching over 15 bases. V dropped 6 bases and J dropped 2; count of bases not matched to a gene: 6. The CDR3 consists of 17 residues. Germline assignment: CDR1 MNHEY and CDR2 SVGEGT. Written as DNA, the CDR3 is TGTGCCAGCAGCAGCGGGACTAGCGGGGGGATCACAGATACGCAGTATTTT. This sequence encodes CASSSGTSGGITDTQYF.

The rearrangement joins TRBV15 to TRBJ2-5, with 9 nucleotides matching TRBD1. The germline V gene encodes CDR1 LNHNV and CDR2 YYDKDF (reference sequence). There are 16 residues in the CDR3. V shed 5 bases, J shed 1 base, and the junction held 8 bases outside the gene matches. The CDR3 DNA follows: TGTGCCACCAGCCTGGGGACAGGGCCCCTCCAAGAGACCCAGTACTTC. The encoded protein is CATSLGTGPLQETQYF. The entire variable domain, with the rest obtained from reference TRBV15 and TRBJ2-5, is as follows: DAMVIQNPRYQVTQFGKPVTLSCSQTLNHNVMYWYQQKSSQAPKLLFHYYDKDFNNEADTPDNFQSRRPNTSFCFLDIRSPGLGDTAMYLCATSLGTGPLQETQYFGPGTRLLVL.

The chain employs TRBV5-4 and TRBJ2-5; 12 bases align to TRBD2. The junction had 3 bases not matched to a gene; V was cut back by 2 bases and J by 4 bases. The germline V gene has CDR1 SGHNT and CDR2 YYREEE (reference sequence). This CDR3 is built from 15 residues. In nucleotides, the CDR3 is TGTGCCAGCAGCTTTCCTAGCGGGGGGGTAGAGACCCAGTACTTC. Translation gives CASSFPSGGVETQYF.

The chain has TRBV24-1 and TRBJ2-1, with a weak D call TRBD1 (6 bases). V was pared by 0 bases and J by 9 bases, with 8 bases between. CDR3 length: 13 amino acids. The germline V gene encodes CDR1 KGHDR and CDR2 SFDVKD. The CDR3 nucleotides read TGTGCCACCAGTGATTTGACAGGGCGTGAGCAGTTCTTC. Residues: CATSDLTGREQFF.

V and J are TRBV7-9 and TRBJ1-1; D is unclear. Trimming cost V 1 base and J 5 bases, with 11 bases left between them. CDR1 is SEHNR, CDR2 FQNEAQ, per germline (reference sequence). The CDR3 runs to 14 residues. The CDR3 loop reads CASSLVGGFTEAFF. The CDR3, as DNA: TGTGCCAGCAGCTTAGTTGGCGGTTTTACTGAAGCTTTCTTT. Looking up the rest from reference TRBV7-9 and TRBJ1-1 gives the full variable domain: DTGVSQNPRHKITKRGQNVTFRCDPISEHNRLYWYRQTLGQGPEFLTYFQNEAQLEKSRLLSDRFSAERPKGSFSTLEIQRTEQGDSAMYLCASSLVGGFTEAFFGQGTRLTVV.

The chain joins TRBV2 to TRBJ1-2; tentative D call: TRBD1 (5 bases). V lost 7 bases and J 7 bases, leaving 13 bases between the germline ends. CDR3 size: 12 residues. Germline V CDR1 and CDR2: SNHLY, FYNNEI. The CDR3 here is CASKVGGGGYTF. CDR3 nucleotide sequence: TGTGCCAGCAAGGTTGGGGGAGGTGGCTACACCTTC.

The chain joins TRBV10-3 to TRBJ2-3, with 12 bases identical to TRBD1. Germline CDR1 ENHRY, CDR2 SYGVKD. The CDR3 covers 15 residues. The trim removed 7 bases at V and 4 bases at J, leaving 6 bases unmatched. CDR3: CAIMAGQGAADTQYF. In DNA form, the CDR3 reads TGTGCCATCATGGCGGGACAGGGGGCTGCAGATACGCAGTATTTT.

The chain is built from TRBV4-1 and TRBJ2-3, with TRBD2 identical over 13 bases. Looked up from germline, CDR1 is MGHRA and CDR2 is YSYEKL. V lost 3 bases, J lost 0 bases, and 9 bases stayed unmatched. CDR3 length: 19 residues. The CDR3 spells CASSHEPGLAGKSTDTQYF. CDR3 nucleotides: TGCGCCAGCAGCCATGAACCGGGACTAGCGGGAAAAAGCACAGATACGCAGTATTTT.

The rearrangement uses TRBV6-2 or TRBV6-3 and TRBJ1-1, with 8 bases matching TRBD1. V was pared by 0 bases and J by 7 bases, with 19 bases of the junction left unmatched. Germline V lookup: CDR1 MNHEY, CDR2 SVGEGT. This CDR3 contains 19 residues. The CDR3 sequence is CASSYSARGLIRSRSEAFF. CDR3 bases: TGTGCCAGCAGTTACTCCGCCAGGGGGCTAATCAGGAGTAGGAGTGAAGCTTTCTTT.

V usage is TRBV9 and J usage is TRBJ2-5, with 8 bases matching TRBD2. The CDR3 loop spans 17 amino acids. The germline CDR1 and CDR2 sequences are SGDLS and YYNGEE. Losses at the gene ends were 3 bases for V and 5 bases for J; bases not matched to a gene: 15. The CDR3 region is CASSARLGLALGETQYF. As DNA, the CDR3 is TGTGCCAGCAGCGCCCGACTTGGACTAGCCCTAGGGGAGACCCAGTACTTC. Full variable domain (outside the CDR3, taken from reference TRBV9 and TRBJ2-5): DSGVTQTPKHLITATGQRVTLRCSPRSGDLSVYWYQQSLDQGLQFLIQYYNGEERAKGNILERFSAQQFPDLHSELNLSSLELGDSALYFCASSARLGLALGETQYFGPGTRLLVL.

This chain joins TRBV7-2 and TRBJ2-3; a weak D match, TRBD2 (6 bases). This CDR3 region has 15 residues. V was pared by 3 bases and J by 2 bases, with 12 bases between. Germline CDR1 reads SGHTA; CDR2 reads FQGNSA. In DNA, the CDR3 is TGTGCCAGCAGCTTGAGGGCGGGGAACACAGATACGCAGTATTTT. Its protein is CASSLRAGNTDTQYF.

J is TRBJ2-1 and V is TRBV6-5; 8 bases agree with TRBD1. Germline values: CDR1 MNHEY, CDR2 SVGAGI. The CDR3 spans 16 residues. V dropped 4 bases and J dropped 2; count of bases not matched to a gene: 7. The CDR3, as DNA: TGTGCCAGCAGTTTTAGACCGGGACAGGCCTACAATGAGCAGTTCTTC. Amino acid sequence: CASSFRPGQAYNEQFF.

The CDR3 region has the DNA TGTGCCAGCAGCTTGTGGACAGGTGGAGGGAACACTGAAGCTTTCTTT. Translated: CASSLWTGGGNTEAFF. This chain uses TRBV7-9 with TRBJ1-1, with 7 bases identical to TRBD1. Germline CDR1 SEHNR, CDR2 FQNEAQ (reference sequence). With 3 bases clipped from V and 1 base from J, the junction kept 8 bases outside the gene matches. CDR3 length: 16 amino acids.

CDR3 coding DNA: TGTGCTAGTGGTTTGGGCGGGACAGGCAATCAGCCCCAGCATTTT. It codes for CASGLGGTGNQPQHF. The rearrangement links TRBV12-5 to TRBJ1-5; 7 nucleotides line up with TRBD1. In germline, CDR1 is LGHNT, CDR2 FRNRAP. The V segment lost 1 base and the J segment 2 bases; nucleotides outside the gene matches: 2. The CDR3 runs to 15 residues. Full variable domain (missing parts from reference TRBV12-5 and TRBJ1-5): DARVTQTPRHKVTEMGQEVTMRCQPILGHNTVFWYRQTMMQGLELLAYFRNRAPLDDSGMPKDRFSAEMPDATLATLKIQPSEPRDSAVYFCASGLGGTGNQPQHFGDGTRLSIL.

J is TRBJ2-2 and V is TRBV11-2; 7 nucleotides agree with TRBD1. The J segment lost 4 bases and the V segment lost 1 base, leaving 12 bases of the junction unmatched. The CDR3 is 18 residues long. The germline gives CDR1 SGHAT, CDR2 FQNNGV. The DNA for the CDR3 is TGTGCCAGCAGCTTAGCTCTAGGACAGGTGGCTGGCACCGGGGAGCTGTTTTTT. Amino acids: CASSLALGQVAGTGELFF. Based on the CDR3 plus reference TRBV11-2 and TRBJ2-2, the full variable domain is EAGVAQSPRYKIIEKRQSVAFWCNPISGHATLYWYQQILGQGPKLLIQFQNNGVVDDSQLPKDRFSAERLKGVDSTLKIQPAKLEDSAVYLCASSLALGQVAGTGELFFGEGSRLTVL.

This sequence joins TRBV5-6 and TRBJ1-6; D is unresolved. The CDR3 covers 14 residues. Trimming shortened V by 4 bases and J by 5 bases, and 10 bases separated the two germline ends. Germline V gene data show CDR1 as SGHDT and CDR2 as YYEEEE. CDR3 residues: CASSLGRDNSPLHF. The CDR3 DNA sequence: TGTGCCAGCAGCCTGGGGAGAGATAATTCACCCCTCCACTTT.

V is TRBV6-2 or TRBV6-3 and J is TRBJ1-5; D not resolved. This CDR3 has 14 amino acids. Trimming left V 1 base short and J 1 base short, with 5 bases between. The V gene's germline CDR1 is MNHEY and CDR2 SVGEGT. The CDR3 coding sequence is TGTGCCAGCAGTTACTTCGGGAGCAATCAGCCCCAGCATTTT. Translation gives CASSYFGSNQPQHF.

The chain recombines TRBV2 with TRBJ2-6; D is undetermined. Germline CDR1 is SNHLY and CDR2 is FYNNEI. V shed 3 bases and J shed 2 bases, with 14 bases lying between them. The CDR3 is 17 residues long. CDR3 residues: CASSESLIRAGANVLTF. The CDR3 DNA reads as TGTGCCAGCAGTGAGAGCCTCATACGTGCTGGGGCCAACGTCCTGACTTTC.

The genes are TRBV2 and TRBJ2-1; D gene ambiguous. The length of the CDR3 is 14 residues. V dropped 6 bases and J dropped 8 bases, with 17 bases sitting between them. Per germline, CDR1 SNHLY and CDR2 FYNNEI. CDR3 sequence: CASRPTPSSYEQFF. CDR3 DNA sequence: TGTGCCAGCAGACCAACGCCAAGTAGTTATGAGCAGTTCTTC.

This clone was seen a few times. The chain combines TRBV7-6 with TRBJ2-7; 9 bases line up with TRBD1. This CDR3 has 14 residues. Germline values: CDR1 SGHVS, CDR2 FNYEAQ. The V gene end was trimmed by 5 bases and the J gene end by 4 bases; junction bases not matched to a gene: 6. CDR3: CASSLRGQGYEQYF. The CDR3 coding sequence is TGTGCCAGCAGCCTCCGTGGACAGGGGTACGAGCAGTACTTC.

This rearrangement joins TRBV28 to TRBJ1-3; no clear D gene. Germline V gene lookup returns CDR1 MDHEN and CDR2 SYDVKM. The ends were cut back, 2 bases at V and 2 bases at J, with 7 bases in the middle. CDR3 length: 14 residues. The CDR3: CASSLAQTGNTIYF. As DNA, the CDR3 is TGTGCCAGCAGTTTAGCACAGACTGGAAACACCATATATTTT.